These 6 T cell receptor beta chains were all obtained from the same sample, sequenced in a study of post-analysis software for immune sequencing data. Regarding the study as a whole: Four to six TRBV segments were more frequent in patients than controls; TRBV5-6, TRBV5-1 and TRBV20-1 belonged to this group.

These TCRs are of unknown antigen specificity. The library was made from cDNA and included unique molecular identifiers. From the PCR reads, TCRdb called clonotypes with MiXCR, one entry per CDR3 protein. This table has some 690,000 distinct CDR3 sequences, 30% appearing once. Material for sequencing was blood. The origin of the receptors is a girl between 5 and 17 years old with multiple sclerosis.

Many counts were recorded for this clonotype. The rearrangement uses TRBV7-8 and TRBJ2-7, with D possibly matching TRBD1 (6 bases). The V gene lost 2 bases and the J gene lost 1 base, with 9 bases spanning the gap. Germline CDR1 is SGHVS and CDR2 is FQNEAQ. The CDR3 contains 14 residues. CDR3 protein: CASSLRGQSYEQYF. Here the CDR3 DNA reads TGTGCCAGCAGCTTAAGAGGACAGTCCTACGAGCAGTACTTC. Based on the CDR3 plus reference TRBV7-8 and TRBJ2-7, the full variable domain is GAGVSQSPRYKVAKRGQDVALRCDPISGHVSLFWYQQALGQGPEFLTYFQNEAQLDKSGLPSDRFFAERPEGSVSTLKIQRTQQEDSAVYLCASSLRGQSYEQYFGPGTRLTVT.

The CDR3 loop reads CASGLRAYQNNEQFF. CDR3 nucleotide sequence: TGCGCCAGCGGACTTCGGGCCTATCAAAACAATGAGCAGTTCTTC. This chain uses TRBV5-1 with TRBJ2-1; TRBD2 is a possible D gene (5 bases). V lost 7 bases and J 5 bases, leaving 19 bases between the germline ends. CDR3 length: 15 amino acids. The germline CDR1 and CDR2 sequences are SGHRS and YFSETQ.

This clonotype was counted many times. CDR3 residues: CSVTPHSGANVLTF. The CDR3 bases are TGCAGCGTTACCCCCCACTCTGGGGCCAACGTCCTGACTTTC. The chain couples TRBV29-1 to TRBJ2-6; the D is unclear. Germline V lookup: CDR1 SQVTM, CDR2 ANQGSEA. Trimming removed 5 bases from V and 0 bases from J, with 8 bases in between. The CDR3 extends over 14 amino acids.

This clonotype was seen a handful of times. This chain links TRBV25-1 with TRBJ1-2; perhaps TRBD1 as D (5 bases). Per germline, CDR1 MGHDK and CDR2 SYGVNS. V lost 1 base and J 4 bases, leaving 10 bases between the germline ends. The CDR3 contains 14 residues. The CDR3 coding sequence is TGTGCCAGCAGTGAATCCGTCCAGGGCTATGGCTACACCTTC. Translated, it gives CASSESVQGYGYTF.

The chain employs TRBV7-2 and TRBJ2-1, with TRBD2 matching over 8 bases. CDR3 length equals 14 residues. V shed 5 bases, J shed 8 bases, and the junction held 8 bases outside the gene matches. Germline V CDR1 and CDR2: SGHTA, FQGNSA. CDR3 residues: CASSPGLDTDEQFF. The CDR3, as DNA: TGTGCCAGCAGCCCGGGACTAGATACCGATGAGCAGTTCTTC.

J is TRBJ2-5 and V is TRBV15; no clear D gene. Per germline, CDR1 LNHNV and CDR2 YYDKDF (reference sequence). The CDR3 is 14 amino acids. V shed 0 bases and J shed 2 bases, with 7 bases lying between them. In DNA form, the CDR3 reads TGTGCCACCAGCAGAGAGCTGGGACAAGAGACCCAGTACTTC. Translated, it gives CATSRELGQETQYF.